The entry below gives a single T cell receptor (beta chain) sequence along with its context. This entry is derived from a study of T cell changes during pregnancy in multiple sclerosis. The repertoire was sequenced with immunoSEQ multiplex PCR; TCRdb's copy has only in-frame clones and lacks some. The sample has roughly 52,000 clones; approximately 94% are singletons. The TCR comes from a female donor with multiple sclerosis, enrolled in a pregnancy study. The material sequenced was CD8+ T cells from peripheral blood mononuclear cells, taken before pregnancy.

CDR3 nucleotide sequence: TGTGCCAGCAGTTTATCTGGGACAGGGGCGACTGAAGCTTTCTTT. Its protein is CASSLSGTGATEAFF. The chain joins TRBV27 to TRBJ1-1, with TRBD1 matching 10 bases. J lost 5 bases, V lost 0 bases, and 3 bases had no gene match. The germline CDR1 and CDR2 sequences are MNHEY and SMNVEV (reference sequence). The CDR3 loop spans 15 amino acids.